This is a list of T cell receptor beta chains from one sample in a study of T-cell reconstitution after alpha-beta-depleted transplantation in children. TCRdb used MiXCR to reprocess the PCR reads, holding one entry per CDR3 protein. The sample shows around 380,000 distinct CDR3 sequences, approximately 10% of them seen only once. Sequences were derived from PBMCs from the stem cell graft donor, sampled from the stem cell graft. The receptors derive from a human donor who donated a stem cell graft to a child with acute myeloid leukemia. The CDR3 runs from the conserved cysteine through the conserved F or W. The D gene is left open where the match is weak. The size field is filled for only some rows; it gives once, few, many or a size class.

j_call	cdr3_length	clone_size	d_call	v_call	cdr3_aa	cdr3_nt
TRBJ2-1	17	NA	NA	TRBV5-1	CASSLVLAVAPDNEQFF	TGCGCCAGCAGCTTGGTATTAGCGGTGGCCCCTGACAATGAGCAGTTCTTC
TRBJ2-1	11	few	NA	TRBV5-1	CASSLAGYQFF	TGCGCCAGCAGCTTGGCCGGGTATCAGTTCTTC
TRBJ2-5	18	few	TRBD2	TRBV4-2	CASSQPTGTSGFEGTQYF	TGTGCCAGCAGCCAACCGACAGGGACTAGCGGATTCGAAGGGACCCAGTACTTC
TRBJ1-2	15	few	NA	TRBV5-5	CASSMYGQSNYGYTF	TGTGCCAGCAGCATGTACGGACAGTCCAACTATGGCTACACCTTC
TRBJ1-6	15	many	TRBD1	TRBV20-1	CSAHEQGAYNSPLHF	TGCAGTGCCCATGAACAGGGGGCTTATAATTCACCCCTCCACTTT
TRBJ1-6	14	many	NA	TRBV15	CATSREGGNSPLHF	TGTGCCACCAGCAGAGAAGGCGGTAATTCACCCCTCCACTTT
TRBJ1-2	14	few	NA	TRBV7-9	CASSPGRYGYGYTF	TGTGCCAGCAGCCCAGGGCGTTACGGCTATGGCTACACCTTC
TRBJ2-1	14	few	NA	TRBV24-1	CATSDSGRGDEQFF	TGTGCCACCAGTGATTCGGGCAGGGGGGACGAGCAGTTCTTC
TRBJ1-1	14	many	NA	TRBV12-3/TRBV12-4	CASSLGVSGAEAFF	TGTGCCAGCAGTTTAGGTGTTAGTGGGGCTGAAGCTTTCTTT
TRBJ2-7	13	many	TRBD2	TRBV29-1	CSVTSGSSYEQYF	TGCAGCGTGACTAGCGGGAGCTCCTACGAGCAGTACTTC
TRBJ2-1	17	few	TRBD2	TRBV7-9	CASRTNSGGLYYNEQFF	TGTGCCAGCAGGACCAATAGCGGGGGCCTATATTACAATGAGCAGTTCTTC
TRBJ2-2	12	NA	NA	TRBV6-1	CATPADTGELFF	TGTGCCACCCCAGCGGACACCGGGGAGCTGTTTTTT
TRBJ1-2	12	many	NA	TRBV9	CASSVQGYGYTF	TGTGCCAGCAGCGTACAGGGCTATGGCTACACCTTC
TRBJ2-1	16	few	NA	TRBV18	CASSPPQGGSYNEQFF	TGTGCCAGCTCACCCCCTCAGGGGGGATCCTACAATGAGCAGTTCTTC
TRBJ2-7	15	NA	TRBD2	TRBV9	CASSVEASGTSEQYF	TGTGCCAGCAGCGTAGAGGCTAGCGGGACCTCCGAGCAGTACTTC
TRBJ2-1	11	NA	NA	TRBV29-1	CSVEAYNGQFF	TGCAGCGTTGAAGCCTACAATGGGCAGTTCTTC
TRBJ2-7	11	many	NA	TRBV28	CASSLTHEQYF	TGTGCCAGCAGTTTAACTCACGAGCAGTACTTC
TRBJ2-7	14	NA	TRBD2	TRBV5-6	CASTSRLAGGKQYF	TGTGCCAGCACTTCGAGACTAGCGGGAGGGAAGCAGTACTTC
TRBJ2-2	15	NA	NA	TRBV4-3	CASSQEGRGAGELFF	TGCGCCAGCAGCCAAGAAGGAAGGGGGGCCGGGGAGCTGTTTTTT
TRBJ1-6	16	NA	NA	TRBV7-9	CASSLSLDSYYSPLHF	TGTGCCAGCAGCTTAAGCCTGGACAGCTACTATTCACCCCTCCACTTT
TRBJ2-4	14	NA	NA	TRBV9	CASSSSLVRDIQYF	TGTGCCAGCAGCTCCAGTTTGGTCAGGGACATTCAGTACTTC
TRBJ2-1	17	few	TRBD1	TRBV4-3	CASSQDVWDRGRNEQFF	TGCGCCAGCAGCCAAGATGTGTGGGACAGGGGGCGCAATGAGCAGTTCTTC